A single sample is the source of the 31 T cell receptor beta chains below, sequenced in a study of naive and memory T cell subsets. An equimolar mix of two oligonucleotides served as the beta constant-region primer for TRBC1 and TRBC2. TCRdb re-derived calls from the UMI-ligation and nested PCR reads in MiXCR, one entry per CDR3 protein. The sample includes some 85,000 distinct CDR3 sequences, around 12% of them seen just once. Sequenced input: central memory CD4+ T cells from blood. The receptors originated from a human donor in good health.

This sequence joins TRBV7-2 and TRBJ1-3; 7 bases align to TRBD1. This CDR3 spans 15 amino acids. The germline CDR1 and CDR2 sequences are SGHTA and FQGNSA. Germline trimming cut 6 bases from V and 4 bases from J; bases unmatched to any gene: 9. CDR3 in DNA: TGTGCCAGCAGTTCTACCCGGGACAGAGGAAACACCATATATTTT. It is translated as CASSSTRDRGNTIYF.

CDR3 bases: TGTGCCATCAGTCAGGGTGCCGCTAATGAAAAACTGTTTTTT. Its translation: CAISQGAANEKLFF. The rearrangement links TRBV10-3 to TRBJ1-4; tentative D call: TRBD1 (5 bases). V shed 5 bases and J shed 3 bases, with 10 bases lying between them. The CDR3 length is 14 residues. In germline, CDR1 is ENHRY, CDR2 SYGVKD.

This clonotype was seen many times. V gene TRBV29-1 combines with J gene TRBJ2-2; 8 bases agree with TRBD1. The ends lost 7 bases at V and 4 bases at J; junction bases unmatched: 2. This CDR3 is built from 12 residues. The germline gives CDR1 SQVTM, CDR2 ANQGSEA. CDR3 residues: CSAGQGTGELFF. The CDR3 DNA sequence: TGCAGCGCAGGACAGGGCACCGGGGAGCTGTTTTTT.

J is TRBJ2-1 and V is TRBV7-3, with D perhaps TRBD2 (5 bases). The germline CDR1 and CDR2 sequences are SGHTA and FQGTGA. Trimming took 4 bases from V and 2 from J, leaving 12 bases between them. There are 15 residues in the CDR3. The CDR3 region has the DNA TGTGCCAGCAGCTCCCCCGGGGATGCCTACAATGAGCAGTTCTTC. Its translation is CASSSPGDAYNEQFF.

This clonotype was observed a few times. J is TRBJ2-7 and V is TRBV5-1; 7 bases map to TRBD1. Germline V gene data show CDR1 as SGHRS and CDR2 as YFSETQ. J gave up 2 bases and V 4 bases, and 9 bases lay outside the gene matches. This CDR3 region has 15 residues. The CDR3 sequence: CASSRQGSSPYEQYF. In DNA, the CDR3 is TGCGCCAGCAGCCGACAGGGATCCTCACCCTACGAGCAGTACTTC.

CDR3 amino acids: CASSGREAGPYNEQFF. The CDR3 DNA follows: TGCGCCAGCAGTGGTAGAGAAGCCGGCCCCTACAATGAGCAGTTCTTC. This chain connects TRBV10-1 to TRBJ2-1; unclear D gene. The CDR3 is 16 residues long. Trimming stripped 4 bases from V and 2 bases from J, with 15 bases between. Germline lookup yields CDR1 WNHNN and CDR2 SYGVQD (reference sequence).

This clonotype was found a few times. The chain has TRBV28 and TRBJ1-2; D is unresolved. The CDR3 totals 12 residues. The V gene lost 6 bases and the J gene lost 4 bases, with 9 bases spanning the gap. The germline V gene encodes CDR1 MDHEN and CDR2 SYDVKM. The CDR3 DNA reads as TGTGCCAGCAGCCAGGAAGGCTATGGCTACACCTTC. Translating it yields CASSQEGYGYTF.

This clonotype showed up many times. This rearrangement joins TRBV7-9 to TRBJ2-4; a possible D gene is TRBD1 (6 bases). The CDR3 has 12 residues. Germline CDR1 and CDR2: SEHNR and FQNEAQ (reference sequence). Trimming took 5 bases from V and 12 from J, leaving 14 bases between them. The CDR3 loop is CASSANTGYQYF. The CDR3 nucleotides read TGTGCCAGCAGCGCGAATACAGGGTATCAGTACTTC.

This clonotype has ten or more counts. V and J are TRBV12-3 or TRBV12-4 and TRBJ1-6, with D possibly matching TRBD1 (6 bases). The V and J ends lost 2 bases and 12 bases respectively, with 14 bases between them. The CDR3 has 14 residues. The CDR3 bases are TGTGCCAGCAGTTTATCCGGGGGCGGAAGACCCCTCCACTTT. Its protein is CASSLSGGGRPLHF.

This clonotype was recorded at least ten times. This chain uses TRBV14 with TRBJ2-2; D is possibly TRBD1 (5 bases). Germline V gene sequence: CDR1 SGHDN, CDR2 FVKESK. The CDR3 is made up of 15 amino acids. V was shortened by 5 bases and J by 4 bases, with 14 bases between the two germline ends. In nucleotides, the CDR3 is TGTGCCAGCAGCAGCCAGGGTGTTGGCACCGGGGAGCTGTTTTTT. It codes for CASSSQGVGTGELFF.

The rearrangement uses TRBV14 and TRBJ2-7, with D unresolved. Germline V gene data show CDR1 as SGHDN and CDR2 as FVKESK. The CDR3 is 14 amino acids. The V and J ends lost 0 bases and 2 bases respectively, with 8 bases between them. This chain's CDR3 is CASSQEWPTYEQYF. The CDR3 DNA reads TGTGCCAGCAGCCAAGAATGGCCCACCTACGAGCAGTACTTC.

This clonotype has a handful of counts. The rearrangement uses TRBV20-1 and TRBJ2-1; 10 bases map to TRBD2. With V trimmed by 1 base and J by 0 bases, 12 bases remained unmatched. From germline, CDR1 is DFQATT and CDR2 SNEGSKA (reference sequence). This CDR3 contains 19 residues. The CDR3 sequence is CSARVTSGTVYISYNEQFF. The CDR3 DNA reads TGCAGTGCTAGAGTCACTAGCGGGACGGTCTATATCTCCTACAATGAGCAGTTCTTC.

This clonotype has more than one count but fewer than ten. V is TRBV12-3 or TRBV12-4 and J is TRBJ1-3, with D perhaps TRBD1 (6 bases). Between the trimmed V and J ends, which lost 6 bases and 0 bases, there was a span of 12 bases. The CDR3 runs 15 residues. As DNA, the CDR3 is TGTGCCAGCAGACTCGGACAGTTCTCTGGAAACACCATATATTTT. This codes for CASRLGQFSGNTIYF.

This clonotype has ten or more counts. The CDR3 region is CASSFRRTSGSVRGTDTQYF. Here the CDR3 DNA reads TGTGCCAGCAGTTTTAGGAGGACTAGCGGGAGTGTGAGGGGCACAGATACGCAGTATTTT. The V call is TRBV27, the J call TRBJ2-3; TRBD2 agrees at 13 bases. The V and J ends lost 3 bases and 1 base, in that order; junction bases with no gene match: 13. The CDR3 contains 20 residues. CDR1 is MNHEY and CDR2 is SMNVEV in the germline V gene (reference sequence).

This clonotype was seen only a few times. V is TRBV15 and J is TRBJ2-1; possibly TRBD1 for D (5 bases). V was pared by 3 bases and J by 3 bases, with 9 bases between. This CDR3 comprises 14 residues. Per germline, CDR1 LNHNV and CDR2 YYDKDF (reference sequence). CDR3 region: CATSSQGDYNEQFF. CDR3 nucleotides: TGTGCCACCAGCAGCCAGGGTGACTACAATGAGCAGTTCTTC.

In its sample, this clonotype was seen a few times. The chain has TRBV12-3 or TRBV12-4 and TRBJ2-3, with unresolved D. This CDR3 spans 12 amino acids. The V and J ends lost 7 bases and 4 bases respectively, with 9 bases between them. The chain's CDR3 is CASTTPPDTQYF. Written as DNA, the CDR3 is TGTGCCAGCACCACCCCCCCAGATACGCAGTATTTT.

The rearrangement joins TRBV6-6 to TRBJ2-3, with TRBD2 as a possible D gene (7 bases). CDR1 and CDR2 (germline): MNHNY, SVGAGI (reference sequence). The ends were cut back, 2 bases at V and 6 bases at J, with 18 bases in the middle. CDR3 length: 16 residues. This chain's CDR3 is CASSYLGGDVSDTQYF. The CDR3, as DNA: TGTGCCAGCAGTTACCTAGGGGGGGACGTCTCTGATACGCAGTATTTT.

Worth noting for this clonotype: A much larger clone sits a single nucleotide away, making a read error possible. This chain connects TRBV29-1 to TRBJ2-5; a weak D match, TRBD1 (6 bases). This CDR3 comprises 13 residues. The germline CDR1 and CDR2 sequences are SQVTM and ANQGSEA. CDR3 region: CSVVLTGQESQYF. The DNA of the CDR3 is TGCAGCGTTGTCCTGACAGGACAAGAGTCCCAGTACTTC.

The chain employs TRBV20-1 and TRBJ2-4; possibly TRBD2 for D (6 bases). V lost 5 bases and J 11 bases, leaving 22 bases between the germline ends. Germline assignment: CDR1 DFQATT and CDR2 SNEGSKA (reference sequence). CDR3 length equals 14 residues. CDR3: CSAFQAGRGRFQYF. CDR3 coding DNA: TGCAGTGCTTTCCAAGCGGGTCGGGGTCGCTTTCAGTACTTC.

Concerning this clonotype: This CDR3 is missing its conserved last phenylalanine or tryptophan, likely due to a read error. V is TRBV3-1 and J is TRBJ1-1, with D perhaps TRBD1 (5 bases). The CDR3 has 14 amino acids. Germline-derived CDR1 and CDR2 are LGHDT and YNNKEL (reference sequence). The V end lost 6 bases, the J end lost 0 bases, and 11 bases lay between the germline ends. This chain's CDR3 is CASRTGLLNTEAFS. The DNA of the CDR3 is TGTGCCAGCAGGACGGGACTCCTGAACACTGAAGCTTTCTCT.

V usage is TRBV14 and J usage is TRBJ2-5, with 9 bases fitting TRBD1. Germline lookup yields CDR1 SGHDN and CDR2 FVKESK. The CDR3 loop spans 17 amino acids. The trim removed 4 bases at V and 3 bases at J, leaving 12 bases unmatched. CDR3 sequence (DNA): TGTGCCAGCAGCCCGTTCCCGGGACAGGGTGACAAAGAGACCCAGTACTTC. Its protein product is CASSPFPGQGDKETQYF.

This clonotype was picked up a small number of times. The chain recombines TRBV16 with TRBJ2-7, with D tentatively TRBD1 or TRBD2 (6 bases each). The CDR3 covers 12 residues. Trimming removed 10 bases at V and 3 bases at J, with 13 bases between. Germline values: CDR1 KGHSY, CDR2 FQNENV. The CDR3 nucleotides read TGTGCCACTAGAGGAGGGGGCTACGAGCAGTACTTC. Amino acid sequence: CATRGGGYEQYF.

This clonotype has just a few counts. This chain connects TRBV3-1 to TRBJ1-2; possible D gene TRBD1, 6 bases. The CDR3 consists of 15 residues. Trimming stripped 3 bases from V and 2 bases from J, with 13 bases between. The germline V gene encodes CDR1 LGHDT and CDR2 YNNKEL (reference sequence). The CDR3 spells CASSQVGQRNYGYTF. The CDR3 DNA follows: TGTGCCAGCAGCCAGGTCGGACAGCGAAACTATGGCTACACCTTC.

The CDR3 sequence: CASSLGQGYYNEQFF. In DNA form, the CDR3 reads TGTGCCAGCAGCTTAGGACAGGGGTACTACAATGAGCAGTTCTTC. The rearrangement joins TRBV7-6 to TRBJ2-1; 8 nucleotides line up with TRBD1. CDR3 length: 15 residues. V was pared by 1 base and J by 3 bases, with 2 bases of the junction left unmatched. Germline values: CDR1 SGHVS, CDR2 FNYEAQ.

In its sample, this clonotype was seen a few times. The V and J genes are TRBV9 and TRBJ2-3; 11 nucleotides line up with TRBD1. The trim removed 0 bases at V and 4 bases at J, leaving 4 bases unmatched. Germline CDR1 and CDR2: SGDLS and YYNGEE. This CDR3 has 16 residues. CDR3 region: CASSVAPGQGADTQYF. In DNA, the CDR3 is TGTGCCAGCAGCGTAGCCCCGGGACAGGGGGCAGATACGCAGTATTTT.

The chain couples TRBV4-3 to TRBJ1-6; 8 nucleotides line up with TRBD1. The CDR3 is made up of 18 amino acids. With 6 bases clipped from V and 0 bases from J, the junction kept 10 bases outside the gene matches. The germline V gene encodes CDR1 LGHNA and CDR2 YSLEER. CDR3 coding DNA: TGCGCCAGCAGTAGGGACAGGCCCCCGAGCTCCTATAATTCACCCCTCCACTTT. Protein sequence: CASSRDRPPSSYNSPLHF.

This clonotype was detected many times. The gene calls are TRBV7-2 and TRBJ2-7, with no clear D. This CDR3 region has 13 residues. CDR1 and CDR2 from the germline V gene are SGHTA and FQGNSA. Deletions cut 0 bases from V and 6 bases from J, with 9 bases between. Here the CDR3 DNA reads TGTGCCAGCAGCTTAGCGCCCGCCGGCGAGCAGTACTTC. Translated: CASSLAPAGEQYF.

This clonotype qualifies as medium-sized. J is TRBJ2-5 and V is TRBV29-1; 8 bases align to TRBD1. V shed 2 bases and J 5 bases; nucleotides not matched to a gene: 4. Germline V gene lookup returns CDR1 SQVTM and CDR2 ANQGSEA. The CDR3 totals 13 residues. CDR3 DNA: TGCAGCGTTGAAAGGACAGGGCGGGAGACCCAGTACTTC. The encoded protein is CSVERTGRETQYF.

The gene calls are TRBV14 and TRBJ1-4, with 9 nucleotides matching TRBD1. The V gene's germline CDR1 is SGHDN and CDR2 FVKESK. V shed 2 bases, J shed 4 bases, and the junction held 2 bases outside the gene matches. This CDR3 is 15 amino acids long. CDR3 nucleotides: TGTGCCAGCAGCCAACGACAGGGGGGTAATGAAAAACTGTTTTTT. It encodes CASSQRQGGNEKLFF. Supplemented by reference TRBV14 and TRBJ1-4, the full variable domain reads EAGVTQFPSHSVIEKGQTVTLRCDPISGHDNLYWYRRVMGKEIKFLLHFVKESKQDESGMPNNRFLAERTGGTYSTLKVQPAELEDSGVYFCASSQRQGGNEKLFFGSGTQLSVL.

This clonotype was picked up one time. The rearrangement joins TRBV6-7 to TRBJ2-4; 9 bases fit TRBD1. TRBV6-7 is classed as an ORF, of uncertain function. The CDR3 length is 15 residues. J lost 9 bases, V lost 5 bases, and 11 bases had no gene match. CDR3 nucleotides: TGTGCCAGCAGTCAGTTAAGGACAGGGGATCGCATTCAGTACTTC. It specifies CASSQLRTGDRIQYF.

In this sample, this clonotype turned up many times. The rearrangement uses TRBV29-1 and TRBJ2-1, with TRBD2 identical over 9 bases. This CDR3 has 16 residues. Germline trimming cut 4 bases from V and 8 bases from J; bases unmatched to any gene: 15. Germline CDR1 SQVTM, CDR2 ANQGSEA. CDR3 region: CSVGGTTSGIVYEQFF. In nucleotides, the CDR3 is TGCAGCGTTGGGGGGACGACTAGCGGTATCGTATATGAGCAGTTCTTC.